These T cell receptor beta chains were read from a single sample in a study of neoadjuvant anti-PD-1 for oral cavity cancer. Here immunoSEQ multiplex PCR was the method, and the copy in TCRdb shows in-frame clones only, minus some. The sample holds about 15,000 clones; roughly three fifths are singletons and the top ten take 2.4%. The sequenced sample was PBMCs, obtained before nivolumab (anti-PD-1) treatment. The receptors shown here come from a person aged 40 to 85 with oral cavity squamous cell carcinoma. Both conserved end residues are part of each CDR3. Fields, in order: J gene, D gene, CDR3 length, V gene, clone size, CDR3 DNA, CDR3 protein. The D gene is left open where the match is weak. Expanded clones get a size class; other rows say once, few or many, or leave the size out.

J gene: TRBJ2-4; D gene: -; CDR3 length: 14; V gene: TRBV7-6; clone size: -; CDR3 DNA: TGTGCCAGCAGCTTAGAAGTGGAGGGAAGCATTCAGTACTTC; CDR3 protein: CASSLEVEGSIQYF
J gene: TRBJ1-1; D gene: -; CDR3 length: 14; V gene: TRBV5-4; clone size: -; CDR3 DNA: TGTGCCAGCAGCTTAGGACAGCAGAACACTGAAGCTTTCTTT; CDR3 protein: CASSLGQQNTEAFF
J gene: TRBJ2-1; D gene: -; CDR3 length: 14; V gene: TRBV13; clone size: -; CDR3 DNA: TGTGCCAGCAGCTTCACGAGGGGCCCGGGTGAGCAGTTCTTC; CDR3 protein: CASSFTRGPGEQFF
J gene: TRBJ1-2; D gene: -; CDR3 length: 12; V gene: TRBV11-1; clone size: -; CDR3 DNA: TGTGCCAGCAGGGACCCTCTCTATGGCTACACCTTC; CDR3 protein: CASRDPLYGYTF
J gene: TRBJ1-6; D gene: -; CDR3 length: 16; V gene: TRBV19; clone size: few; CDR3 DNA: TGTGCCAGTAGTACTTCAACGGGGGCATATAATTCACCCCTCCACTTT; CDR3 protein: CASSTSTGAYNSPLHF
J gene: TRBJ2-2; D gene: -; CDR3 length: 14; V gene: TRBV5-4; clone size: -; CDR3 DNA: TGTGCCAGCAGCTTGAGAGGGGGCACCGGGGAGCTGTTTTTT; CDR3 protein: CASSLRGGTGELFF
J gene: TRBJ2-7; D gene: TRBD2; CDR3 length: 16; V gene: TRBV18; clone size: -; CDR3 DNA: TGTGCCAGCTCACCAGGTCTAGCGGGGGGGTCCTACGAGCAGTACTTC; CDR3 protein: CASSPGLAGGSYEQYF
J gene: TRBJ1-2; D gene: -; CDR3 length: 14; V gene: TRBV27; clone size: -; CDR3 DNA: TGTGCCAGCAGTTTAGACGGGGCTAACTATGGCTACACCTTC; CDR3 protein: CASSLDGANYGYTF
J gene: TRBJ1-1; D gene: TRBD1; CDR3 length: 14; V gene: TRBV6-1; clone size: -; CDR3 DNA: TGTGCTAGCAGACATAGTACAGGGGTCCCTGAAGCTTTCTTT; CDR3 protein: CASRHSTGVPEAFF
J gene: TRBJ1-2; D gene: -; CDR3 length: 14; V gene: TRBV7-2; clone size: few; CDR3 DNA: TGTGCCAGCAGCTTAGTAAAGGGGGATTATGGCTACACCTTC; CDR3 protein: CASSLVKGDYGYTF
J gene: TRBJ1-2; D gene: -; CDR3 length: 14; V gene: TRBV5-6; clone size: -; CDR3 DNA: TGTGCCAGCAGCCCCTGGGGGGGTCTCTATGGCTACACCTTC; CDR3 protein: CASSPWGGLYGYTF
J gene: TRBJ1-1; D gene: -; CDR3 length: 15; V gene: TRBV19; clone size: few; CDR3 DNA: TGTGCCAGTAGCCGGGTAGGGGCGGGGAACACTGAAGCTTTCTTT; CDR3 protein: CASSRVGAGNTEAFF
J gene: TRBJ2-2; D gene: -; CDR3 length: 15; V gene: TRBV6-1; clone size: few; CDR3 DNA: TGTGCCAGCGGATTGGGACCTCGGAACACCGGGGAGCTGTTTTTT; CDR3 protein: CASGLGPRNTGELFF
J gene: TRBJ2-1; D gene: -; CDR3 length: 13; V gene: TRBV2; clone size: -; CDR3 DNA: TGTGCCAGCAGTTTTGTCGCGGACAATGAGCAGTTCTTC; CDR3 protein: CASSFVADNEQFF
J gene: TRBJ2-3; D gene: -; CDR3 length: 15; V gene: TRBV7-8; clone size: -; CDR3 DNA: TGTGCCAGCAGCCTCTCCCCACTAGCCACAGATACGCAGTATTTT; CDR3 protein: CASSLSPLATDTQYF
J gene: TRBJ1-2; D gene: -; CDR3 length: 14; V gene: TRBV6-6; clone size: -; CDR3 DNA: TGTGCCAGCAGTTACGGGGCAGCTAACTATGGCTACACCTTC; CDR3 protein: CASSYGAANYGYTF
J gene: TRBJ1-6; D gene: -; CDR3 length: 17; V gene: TRBV6-1; clone size: -; CDR3 DNA: TGTGCCAGCAGTGAAGCGGGACGGCGTCCACGGGATAAGCCCCTCCACTTT; CDR3 protein: CASSEAGRRPRDKPLHF
J gene: TRBJ2-7; D gene: TRBD2; CDR3 length: 15; V gene: TRBV4-1; clone size: -; CDR3 DNA: TGCGCCAGCAGCCAATTTAGCGGGGCTACCTACGAGCAGTACTTC; CDR3 protein: CASSQFSGATYEQYF
J gene: TRBJ1-4; D gene: -; CDR3 length: 16; V gene: TRBV5-1; clone size: few; CDR3 DNA: TGCGCCAGCAGCTCGGCCGGGGAGCACCCTAATGAAAAACTGTTTTTT; CDR3 protein: CASSSAGEHPNEKLFF
J gene: TRBJ1-1; D gene: -; CDR3 length: 14; V gene: TRBV7-2; clone size: few; CDR3 DNA: TGTGCCAGCAGCTTAACCGACGGGTACACTGAAGCTTTCTTT; CDR3 protein: CASSLTDGYTEAFF